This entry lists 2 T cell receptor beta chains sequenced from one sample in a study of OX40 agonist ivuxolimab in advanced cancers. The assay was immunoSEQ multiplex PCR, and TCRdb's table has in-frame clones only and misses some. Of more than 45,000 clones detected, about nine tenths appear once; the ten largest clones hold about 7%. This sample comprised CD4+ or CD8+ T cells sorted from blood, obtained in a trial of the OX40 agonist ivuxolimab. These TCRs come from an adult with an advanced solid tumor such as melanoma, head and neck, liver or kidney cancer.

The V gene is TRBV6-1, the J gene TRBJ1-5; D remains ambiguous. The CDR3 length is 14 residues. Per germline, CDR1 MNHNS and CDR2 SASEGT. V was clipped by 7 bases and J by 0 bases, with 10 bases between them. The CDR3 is CASTGKYSNQPQHF. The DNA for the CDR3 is TGTGCCAGCACCGGAAAGTATAGCAATCAGCCCCAGCATTTT.

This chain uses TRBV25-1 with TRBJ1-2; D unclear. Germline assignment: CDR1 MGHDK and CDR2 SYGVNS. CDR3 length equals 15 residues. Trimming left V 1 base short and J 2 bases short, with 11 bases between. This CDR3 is CASSESVGLNYGYTF. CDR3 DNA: TGTGCCAGCAGTGAATCGGTAGGCCTCAACTATGGCTACACCTTC.